The subject of this entry is one TCR beta chain. The record originates from a study of blood T cells in healthy people across ages. Looked up from germline, CDR1 is MDHEN and CDR2 is SYDVKM. The CDR3 covers 18 residues. V gave up 3 bases and J gave up 2 bases; unmatched junction bases: 16. Each sample gave at least 6 million isolated PBMCs. Primers used in a second PCR of about 7 to 11 cycles were a sample-barcoded 5' primer and a J-beta primer mix. TCRdb re-called the 5' RACE reads through MiXCR, storing one row per CDR3 protein. The table lists about 830,000 distinct CDR3 sequences, 62% of them singletons.

The chain links TRBV28 to TRBJ2-7; 7 nucleotides line up with TRBD2. This TCR came from a man between 25 and 39 years old in good health. The specimen was blood. This CDR3 is CASSFKGEVGGGTYEQYF. The CDR3 nucleotides are TGTGCCAGCAGTTTTAAGGGAGAGGTCGGCGGGGGAACCTACGAGCAGTACTTC.